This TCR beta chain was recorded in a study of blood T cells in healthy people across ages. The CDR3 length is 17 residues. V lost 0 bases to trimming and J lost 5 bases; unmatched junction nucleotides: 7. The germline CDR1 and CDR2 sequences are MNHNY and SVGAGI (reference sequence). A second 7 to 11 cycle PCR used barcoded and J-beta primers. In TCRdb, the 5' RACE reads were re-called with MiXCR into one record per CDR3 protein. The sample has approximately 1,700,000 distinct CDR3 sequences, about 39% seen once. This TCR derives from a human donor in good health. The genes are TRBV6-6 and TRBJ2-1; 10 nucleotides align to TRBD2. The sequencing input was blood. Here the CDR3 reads CASSYSKTSGVNNEQFF. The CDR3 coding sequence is TGTGCCAGCAGTTACTCAAAAACTAGCGGGGTGAACAATGAGCAGTTCTTC.